This note documents a single T cell receptor (beta chain) sequence. Participants' own reports of clinical history determined their cohort assignment. Clones were read by immunoSEQ multiplex PCR, and TCRdb kept only the in-frame ones, dropping some. Of approximately 150,000 clones in the sample, 70% to 85% were seen once. These data originate in a study of blood T cell repertoires in COVID-19. Across the whole study: The origin of the acute and convalescent COVID-19 samples was the United States, Italy and Spain.

CDR3 size: 15 residues. CDR1 and CDR2 from the germline V gene are LNHNV and YYDKDF (reference sequence). V dropped 0 bases and J dropped 3; count of bases not matched to a gene: 1. J is TRBJ2-1 and V is TRBV15, with TRBD2 identical over 8 bases. This clonotype originated in a woman in her 70s in a cohort exposed to, infected with or recovered from COVID-19 (not recorded which). The sequenced sample was PBMCs or T cells enriched from blood (not recorded which). The CDR3 DNA follows: TGTGCCACCAGCAGAGAGCTAGCGGGCTACAATGAGCAGTTCTTC. It translates to CATSRELAGYNEQFF.